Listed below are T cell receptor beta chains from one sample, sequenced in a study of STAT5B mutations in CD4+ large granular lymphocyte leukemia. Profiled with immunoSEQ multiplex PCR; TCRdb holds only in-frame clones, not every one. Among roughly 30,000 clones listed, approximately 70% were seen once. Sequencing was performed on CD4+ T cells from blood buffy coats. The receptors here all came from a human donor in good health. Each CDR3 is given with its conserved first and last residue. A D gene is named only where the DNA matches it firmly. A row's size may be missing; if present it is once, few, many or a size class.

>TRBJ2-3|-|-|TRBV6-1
CASSAPSFADTQYF
TGTGCCAGCAGTGCACCCTCGTTTGCAGATACGCAGTATTTT
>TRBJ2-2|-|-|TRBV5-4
CASTEISNTGELFF
TGTGCCAGCACCGAGATTTCGAACACCGGGGAGCTGTTTTTT
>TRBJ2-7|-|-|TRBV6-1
CASSLQASYEQYF
TGTGCCAGCAGTCTGCAGGCCTCCTACGAGCAGTACTTC
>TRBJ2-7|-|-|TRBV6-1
CASTPSIGGLDEQYF
TGTGCCAGCACCCCGTCGATAGGGGGGCTCGACGAGCAGTACTTC
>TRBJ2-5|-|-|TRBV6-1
CASSLGGVQETQYF
TGTGCCAGCAGTTTAGGGGGGGTCCAAGAGACCCAGTACTTC
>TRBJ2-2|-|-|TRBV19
CASAGTSYTGELFF
TGTGCCAGTGCCGGGACTTCCTACACCGGGGAGCTGTTTTTT
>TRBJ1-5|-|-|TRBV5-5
CASGRGWSNQPQHF
TGTGCCAGCGGCCGGGGGTGGAGCAATCAGCCCCAGCATTTT
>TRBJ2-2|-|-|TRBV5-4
CASSGPSGRNTGELFF
TGTGCCAGCAGCGGCCCCTCCGGGAGGAACACCGGGGAGCTGTTTTTT
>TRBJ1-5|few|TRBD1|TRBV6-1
CASSLDRGGNQPQHF
TGTGCCAGCAGTCTGGACAGGGGAGGCAATCAGCCCCAGCATTTT
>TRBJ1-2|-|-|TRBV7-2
CASSPGTPNYGYTF
TGTGCCAGCAGCCCCGGGACCCCTAACTATGGCTACACCTTC
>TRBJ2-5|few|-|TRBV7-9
CASSSGETQYF
TGTGCCAGCAGCTCAGGAGAGACCCAGTACTTC
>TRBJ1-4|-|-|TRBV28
CASSLWGAGEEKLFF
TGTGCCAGCAGTTTGTGGGGGGCCGGGGAAGAAAAACTGTTTTTT
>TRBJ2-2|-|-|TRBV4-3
CASSQGGGNRAGELFF
TGCGCCAGCAGCCAAGGGGGCGGGAACCGCGCCGGGGAGCTGTTTTTT
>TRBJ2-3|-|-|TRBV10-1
CASSESFGGRNTQYF
TGCGCCAGCAGTGAGTCGTTTGGGGGCCGTAATACGCAGTATTTT
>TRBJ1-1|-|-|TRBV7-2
CASSLIGRGTEAFF
TGTGCCAGCAGCTTAATCGGGCGGGGGACTGAAGCTTTCTTT
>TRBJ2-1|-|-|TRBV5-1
CASTWGNEQFF
TGCGCCAGCACTTGGGGGAATGAGCAGTTCTTC
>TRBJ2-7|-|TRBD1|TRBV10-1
CASSIGQGYEQYF
TGCGCCAGCAGTATAGGACAGGGCTACGAGCAGTACTTC
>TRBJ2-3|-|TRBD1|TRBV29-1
CSAETGADTQYF
TGCAGCGCCGAGACAGGGGCCGATACGCAGTATTTT
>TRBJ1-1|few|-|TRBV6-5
CASNKLGYTEAFF
TGTGCCAGCAACAAATTAGGGTACACTGAAGCTTTCTTT
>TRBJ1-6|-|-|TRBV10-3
CAIRKDRSGNSPLHF
TGTGCCATCAGGAAAGACAGGTCTGGGAATTCACCCCTCCACTTT
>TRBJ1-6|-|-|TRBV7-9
CASSLEEAGSSPLHF
TGTGCCAGCAGCTTAGAGGAGGCAGGGAGCTCACCCCTCCACTTT
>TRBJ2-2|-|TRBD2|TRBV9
CASNSIAGGPEPAGELFF
TGTGCCAGCAACTCCATAGCGGGGGGGCCGGAGCCGGCCGGGGAGCTGTTTTTT
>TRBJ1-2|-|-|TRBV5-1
CASSPHSAGSNYGYTF
TGCGCCAGCAGCCCACACAGTGCAGGGAGCAACTATGGCTACACCTTC
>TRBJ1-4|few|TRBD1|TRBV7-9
CASRPSRQGEKLFF
TGTGCCAGCAGACCTTCTCGACAGGGGGAAAAACTGTTTTTT
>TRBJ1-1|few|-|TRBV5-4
CASSLGGQRAFF
TGTGCCAGCAGCTTGGGGGGGCAAAGGGCTTTCTTT
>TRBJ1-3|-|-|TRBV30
CAWSDRAGNTIYF
TGTGCCTGGAGTGACCGGGCCGGAAACACCATATATTTT
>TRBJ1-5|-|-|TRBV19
CASSPKDPYLSNQPQHF
TGTGCCAGTAGTCCCAAGGACCCTTACCTTAGCAATCAGCCCCAGCATTTT
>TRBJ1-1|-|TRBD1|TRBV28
CASRPLRDRGSEAFF
TGTGCCAGCAGGCCCCTCCGGGACAGGGGCTCTGAAGCTTTCTTT
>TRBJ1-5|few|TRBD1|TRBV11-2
CASSLGGQGNQPQHF
TGTGCCAGCAGCTTAGGGGGACAGGGGAATCAGCCCCAGCATTTT
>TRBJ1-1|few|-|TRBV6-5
CASSRTGMEAFF
TGTGCCAGCAGTCGCACAGGAATGGAGGCTTTCTTT
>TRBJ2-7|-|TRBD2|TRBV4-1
CASSQNQGLADYEQYF
TGCGCCAGCAGCCAAAACCAGGGACTAGCGGACTACGAGCAGTACTTC
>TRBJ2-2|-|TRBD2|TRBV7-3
CASSLKGLAGNTGELFF
TGTGCCAGCAGCTTAAAGGGACTAGCGGGGAACACCGGGGAGCTGTTTTTT
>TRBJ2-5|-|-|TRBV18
CASSPARVSAQYF
TGTGCCAGCTCACCGGCCCGGGTATCGGCCCAGTACTTC
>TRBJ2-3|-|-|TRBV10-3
CATGGPRRGGITDTQYF
TGTGCCACAGGGGGTCCCCGAAGGGGGGGAATCACAGATACGCAGTATTTT
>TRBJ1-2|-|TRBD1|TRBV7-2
CASSNSSWVRGSYGYTF
TGTGCCAGCAGCAATTCGAGCTGGGTCAGGGGGAGCTATGGCTACACCTTC
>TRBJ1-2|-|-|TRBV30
CAWSVGFGGPLAGRVNTF
TGTGCCTGGAGTGTCGGCTTTGGGGGCCCATTGGCGGGCAGGGTCAACACCTTC
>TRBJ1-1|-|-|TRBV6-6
CASSLLNTEAFF
TGTGCCAGCAGTCTTCTAAACACTGAAGCTTTCTTT
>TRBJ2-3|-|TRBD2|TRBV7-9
CASSRPGLAGTDTQYF
TGTGCCAGCAGCCGGCCGGGACTAGCGGGGACAGATACGCAGTATTTT